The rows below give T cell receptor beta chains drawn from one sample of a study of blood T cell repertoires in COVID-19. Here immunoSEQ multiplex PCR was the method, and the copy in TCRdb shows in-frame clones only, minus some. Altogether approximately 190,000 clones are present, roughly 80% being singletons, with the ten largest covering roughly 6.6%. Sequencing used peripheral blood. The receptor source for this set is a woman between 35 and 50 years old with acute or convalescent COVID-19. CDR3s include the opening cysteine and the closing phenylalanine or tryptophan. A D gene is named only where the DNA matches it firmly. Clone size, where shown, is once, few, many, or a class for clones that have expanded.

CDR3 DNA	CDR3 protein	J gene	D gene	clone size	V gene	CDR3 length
TGTGCCAGCAGCGTAGAGGGACAGAAGTTTTACAATGAGCAGTTCTTC	CASSVEGQKFYNEQFF	TRBJ2-1	TRBD1	.	TRBV9	16
TGTGCCAGCAAGGAATTCGGCGGCGGGAGTACGCTAGATACGCAGTATTTT	CASKEFGGGSTLDTQYF	TRBJ2-3	TRBD2	.	TRBV7-6	17
TGTGCCAGCAGCTTAGTGACGGGACAGGGCTCTCTTCTCTACGAGCAGTACTTC	CASSLVTGQGSLLYEQYF	TRBJ2-7	TRBD1	.	TRBV7-9	18
TGTGCCAGCAGTTACAGTAGCACAGATACGCAGTATTTT	CASSYSSTDTQYF	TRBJ2-3	.	.	TRBV2	13
TGCGCCAGCAGCGGGGGACAGATCGCTAATGAAAAACTGTTTTTT	CASSGGQIANEKLFF	TRBJ1-4	TRBD1	.	TRBV5-1	15
TGTGCCAGCAGTTTTCGCGGGAGGGCCACAGATACGCAGTATTTT	CASSFRGRATDTQYF	TRBJ2-3	TRBD2	.	TRBV28	15
TGTGCCAGCAGTGAAGGGGGACTACCGACGCCGTACAATGAGCAGTTCTTC	CASSEGGLPTPYNEQFF	TRBJ2-1	TRBD2	.	TRBV2	17
TGTGCCAGCAGCCAGTACAGGGGAAACACCATATATTTT	CASSQYRGNTIYF	TRBJ1-3	.	.	TRBV3-1/TRBV3-2	13
TGTGCCAGCTTTAGCTTCCGGGACAGACCTAACTATGGCTACACCTTC	CASFSFRDRPNYGYTF	TRBJ1-2	TRBD1	.	TRBV27	16
TGTGCCAGCAGCTTAGTCAGGGGTTTTTTCTATGAGCAGTTCTTC	CASSLVRGFFYEQFF	TRBJ2-1	.	.	TRBV7-8	15
TGTGCCAGCTCGCCTTTCGACAGATCCTCTGGAAACACCATATATTTT	CASSPFDRSSGNTIYF	TRBJ1-3	.	once	TRBV18	16
TGTGCCAGCAGTGACCAGGGACAGCCTTTTGGGCCCCAGCATTTT	CASSDQGQPFGPQHF	TRBJ1-5	TRBD1	.	TRBV2	15
TGTGCCAGCAGCCGCCAGACAGGGGGTAGGGGTGGCTACACCTTC	CASSRQTGGRGGYTF	TRBJ1-2	TRBD1	.	TRBV3-1/TRBV3-2	15
TGCGCCAGCAGCTTGGGCACTAATAGCAATCAGCCCCAGCATTTT	CASSLGTNSNQPQHF	TRBJ1-5	.	.	TRBV5-1	15
TGTGCCAGCAGCTTTATGACGGGGCCCCAGCATTTT	CASSFMTGPQHF	TRBJ1-5	.	.	TRBV5-6	12
TGTGCCAGCAGCCCGGGGTACGGGGAGCTGTTTTTT	CASSPGYGELFF	TRBJ2-2	.	.	TRBV7-9	12
TGCGCCAGCAGCAAGACTTATTTAGGGGATTCACCCCTCCACTTT	CASSKTYLGDSPLHF	TRBJ1-6	.	.	TRBV5-1	15
TGTGCCGGGACAGGGGGCGTCGAGCAGTACTTC	CAGTGGVEQYF	TRBJ2-7	TRBD1	once	TRBV2	11
TGCGCCAGCAGCCCCTTAGTACAGGCCTCCTACGAGCAGTACTTC	CASSPLVQASYEQYF	TRBJ2-7	.	.	TRBV5-1	15
TGTGCCAGCACCACAGGGACAGGATACAACCGAGGCGATGAAAAACTGTTTTTT	CASTTGTGYNRGDEKLFF	TRBJ1-4	TRBD1	.	TRBV28	18
TGTGCCATCAGGGGGGGCGGCGGGAGCTTTCCCTACGAGCAGTACTTC	CAIRGGGGSFPYEQYF	TRBJ2-7	.	.	TRBV10-3	16
TGTGCCAGCAGCTTAGCGGGGAACACTGAAGCTTTCTTT	CASSLAGNTEAFF	TRBJ1-1	.	.	TRBV11-3	13
TGTGCCAGCTCACCAACGGCCGGGGGTGATAGCAATCAGCCCCAGCATTTT	CASSPTAGGDSNQPQHF	TRBJ1-5	.	.	TRBV18	17
TGTGCCAGCAGACCACGTATCTCGGGGGAGCAGTACTTC	CASRPRISGEQYF	TRBJ2-7	.	.	TRBV14	13
TGCGCCAGCAGCTTGACAGGAGGGGTTCATAATTCACCCCTCCACTTT	CASSLTGGVHNSPLHF	TRBJ1-6	.	.	TRBV5-1	16
TGTGCCAGCAGCGCCGTGGGACAGGGTAATTCACCCCTCCACTTT	CASSAVGQGNSPLHF	TRBJ1-6	TRBD1	once	TRBV9	15
TGTGCCAGCTATCCCTGGGGGGAGGAGGAGACAGATACGCAGTATTTT	CASYPWGEEETDTQYF	TRBJ2-3	.	.	TRBV28	16
TGTGCCAGCAGCTACGGTCGTGGCTACACCTTC	CASSYGRGYTF	TRBJ1-2	.	.	TRBV5-6	11
TGTGCCAGCAGGGTTGGGGCAAATTCACCCCTCCACTTT	CASRVGANSPLHF	TRBJ1-6	.	.	TRBV2	13
TGTGCCAGCAACGTACAGGGGAATAATCAGCCCCAGCATTTT	CASNVQGNNQPQHF	TRBJ1-5	TRBD1	.	TRBV28	14
TGTGCCAGCAGCAGGGGGGACGAGCAGTACTTC	CASSRGDEQYF	TRBJ2-7	.	.	TRBV25-1	11
TGTGCCAGCAGCCTACAGCCGAGACACTCCTACGAGCAGTACTTC	CASSLQPRHSYEQYF	TRBJ2-7	.	few	TRBV3-1/TRBV3-2	15
TGCGCCAGCAGCTATGGACTAGCGGGAGTTCTAGAGACCCAGTACTTC	CASSYGLAGVLETQYF	TRBJ2-5	TRBD2	.	TRBV5-1	16
TGCAGTGCTAGTCGGCAGGATGGACTGCGGGCCAATCAGCCCCAGCATTTT	CSASRQDGLRANQPQHF	TRBJ1-5	.	.	TRBV20-1	17
TGTGCCAGCAGCCAGGCTGGACAGGGACCGTCCTACGAGCAGTACTTC	CASSQAGQGPSYEQYF	TRBJ2-7	TRBD1	.	TRBV3-1/TRBV3-2	16
TGTGCCAGCAGCTTCACCGGCCGGGACAGGAAAGAAAAACTGTTTTTT	CASSFTGRDRKEKLFF	TRBJ1-4	TRBD1	.	TRBV7-8	16
TGTGCCAGCAGCTTAGTAAGGGGAGGCGACACTGAAGCTTTCTTT	CASSLVRGGDTEAFF	TRBJ1-1	.	.	TRBV7-9	15
TGTGCCAGCTCACCACCGGGACAGGGTTCTGGAAACACCATATATTTT	CASSPPGQGSGNTIYF	TRBJ1-3	TRBD1	few	TRBV18	16
TGTGCCAGCAGTGATACTCAGCGGTATCTGAACGAGCAGTACTTC	CASSDTQRYLNEQYF	TRBJ2-7	.	.	TRBV2	15
TGTGCCAGCAGTGAATCTGGTGGTAGCGGGGATACGCAGTATTTT	CASSESGGSGDTQYF	TRBJ2-3	TRBD2	.	TRBV25-1	15
TGTGCCAGCAAAAGAATTGGGGGGACTTCCTACGAGCAGTACTTC	CASKRIGGTSYEQYF	TRBJ2-7	.	.	TRBV27	15
TGTGCCAGCACCACCATGGGGCCCCTCTATGGCTACACCTTC	CASTTMGPLYGYTF	TRBJ1-2	.	.	TRBV7-2	14
TGTGCCAGCAGTCCCGGGGGGGCTCAAGAGACCCAGTACTTC	CASSPGGAQETQYF	TRBJ2-5	TRBD2	.	TRBV7-2	14
TGTGCCAGCAGTTTAGACAGGGGACACTATGGCTACACCTTC	CASSLDRGHYGYTF	TRBJ1-2	TRBD1	once	TRBV27	14
TGCAGCGGTAGCGGGCCTAGCACAGATACGCAGTATTTT	CSGSGPSTDTQYF	TRBJ2-3	TRBD2	.	TRBV29-1	13
TGTGCCAGCAGTGACTCTGGCAGGTTAGGAACCGGTGAAAAACTGTTTTTT	CASSDSGRLGTGEKLFF	TRBJ1-4	.	.	TRBV6-4	17
TGTGCCAGCTCACCGCGACAGGGGCCATATAATTCACCCCTCCACTTT	CASSPRQGPYNSPLHF	TRBJ1-6	TRBD1	.	TRBV18	16
TGTGCCAGCACCCCCGGATGGAGCGGGGAAGGTGAGCAGTTCTTC	CASTPGWSGEGEQFF	TRBJ2-1	TRBD2	.	TRBV6-5	15
TGTGCCACCAGCAGAGTCTCTCATCAGCCCCAGCATTTT	CATSRVSHQPQHF	TRBJ1-5	.	.	TRBV15	13
TGCGCCAGCAGGCGAGCGGGAGTTGGCGGGGAGCTGTTTTTT	CASRRAGVGGELFF	TRBJ2-2	TRBD2	once	TRBV10-1	14
TGCGCCAGCAGCCGGGGACAGGGGAAGGAAAAACTGTTTTTT	CASSRGQGKEKLFF	TRBJ1-4	TRBD1	.	TRBV5-1	14